The clone carrying this T cell receptor (beta chain) was found many times. V lost 2 bases and J lost 0, with 14 bases in between. The germline V gene has CDR1 MNHEY and CDR2 SVGEGT. The CDR3 consists of 16 residues. The data were obtained in a study of T cells after yellow fever vaccination. About the study: Libraries from low-cell-number fractions were prepared with the SMART-Seq v4 Ultra Low Input RNA kit.

The study's findings and limits: A large majority of primary-vaccination clones showed up again after the booster (96% CD4, 88% CD8).

MiXCR, run by TCRdb on the 5' RACE reads, gives a single entry per CDR3 protein. The data contain more than 15,000 distinct CDR3 sequences, 4% of them singletons. The sample in question was PBMCs, either bulk or a sorted T-cell subset (CD4+, CD8+, memory, or dextramer-sorted; not recorded which), obtained 15 days after the yellow fever booster vaccination. The receptor was isolated from a man between 25 and 39 years old who received the YFV17D yellow fever vaccine. The chain uses TRBV6-2 or TRBV6-3 and TRBJ2-7; TRBD2 might be the D (5 bases). The CDR3 sequence is CASSYLQTDFSYEQYF. DNA of the CDR3: TGTGCCAGCAGTTACCTGCAGACGGACTTCTCCTACGAGCAGTACTTC.